This entry features one T cell receptor (beta chain) sequence. Its antigen remains unknown. Patients had HPV-negative, locally advanced oral cavity squamous cell carcinoma. Blood cells were analyzed directly, without culture or expansion. This sample was included in a study of neoadjuvant anti-PD-1 for oral cavity cancer. About the study: Patients without progression received a fourth nivolumab dose around day 43, then surgical resection on days 50-56.

Only in-frame clones appear in the TCRdb table, and some are missing; sequencing was by immunoSEQ multiplex PCR. The table shows around 17,000 clones, with 55% to 75% occurring only once. Study-wide findings and caveats: Higher pretreatment Treg/Th17 ratios tracked higher pretreatment blood clonality.

The CDR3 is 13 residues long. CDR1 MNHNS and CDR2 SASEGT come from the germline V gene. V was clipped by 6 bases and J by 7 bases; unmatched bases: 9. Material: PBMCs, obtained before nivolumab (anti-PD-1) treatment. V usage is TRBV6-1 and J usage is TRBJ2-7, with 7 bases aligning to TRBD1. The receptor was isolated from a person between 40 and 85 years old with oral cavity squamous cell carcinoma. The CDR3 DNA reads TGTGCCAGCAGGACCACAGGGGTTCTGGAGCAGTACTTC. As protein: CASRTTGVLEQYF.